What follows is one T cell receptor beta chain and its context. Antigen unknown. These data are taken from a study of cytomegalovirus exposure and HLA in healthy donors. Study results and limitations: Across donors, most TCRs were seen rarely, yet some public ones were widespread. Some TCR beta chains (roughly 150 of them) were listed as cytomegalovirus-associated.

Use of 60 Vbeta and 13 Jbeta primers characterized the PCR. Produced via immunoSEQ multiplex PCR; TCRdb's table is partial and in-frame only. This table has 150,000 to 200,000 clones, roughly 12% appearing once. Likely unrecorded immune exposures existed in these nominally healthy donors. The sequenced sample was PBMCs. This receptor was identified in a man aged 50-59 years in good health and CMV-seropositive.

The CDR3 reads CASSADSLTKNYGYTF. CDR3 nucleotide sequence: TGCGCCAGCAGCGCGGACAGCCTGACCAAAAACTATGGCTACACCTTC. The chain links TRBV5-1 to TRBJ1-2, with a tentative D call TRBD1 (6 bases). This CDR3 comprises 16 residues. V lost 4 bases, J lost 2 bases, and 18 bases lay in between. CDR1 is SGHRS, CDR2 YFSETQ, per germline.